The text below deals with one T cell receptor (beta chain). DNA at approximately 200 ng, about 30,000 T cell genomes, went into sorted-subset replicate PCRs. Here immunoSEQ multiplex PCR was the method, and the copy in TCRdb shows in-frame clones only, minus some. The sample consists of about 680,000 clones, around 72% of them appearing once. The data were obtained in a study of shared clonotypes between healthy human individuals. CDR3 length: 15 residues. The V gene's germline CDR1 is MNHNS and CDR2 SASEGT. Trimming removed 11 bases at V and 0 bases at J, with 17 bases between. The gene calls are TRBV6-1 and TRBJ1-3; the D gene is possibly TRBD1 (6 bases). The sequence was obtained from a woman under 40 in good health. Sequencing input: memory CD4+ T cells sorted from blood. Subset noted: CD45RA-negative fraction. Here the CDR3 DNA reads TGTGCCGCCCGGGGGGCGAGGAGCTCTGGAAACACCATATATTTT. This sequence encodes CAARGARSSGNTIYF.